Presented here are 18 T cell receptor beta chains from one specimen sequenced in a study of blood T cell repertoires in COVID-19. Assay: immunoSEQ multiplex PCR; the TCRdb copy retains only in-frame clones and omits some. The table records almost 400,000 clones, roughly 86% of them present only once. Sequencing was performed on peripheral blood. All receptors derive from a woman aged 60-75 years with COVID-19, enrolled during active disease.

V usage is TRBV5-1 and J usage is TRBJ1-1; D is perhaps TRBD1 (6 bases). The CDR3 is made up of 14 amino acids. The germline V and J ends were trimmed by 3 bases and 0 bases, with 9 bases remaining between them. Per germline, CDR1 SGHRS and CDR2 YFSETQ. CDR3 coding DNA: TGCGCCAGCAGCTCACAGGGCCTGAACACTGAAGCTTTCTTT. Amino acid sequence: CASSSQGLNTEAFF.

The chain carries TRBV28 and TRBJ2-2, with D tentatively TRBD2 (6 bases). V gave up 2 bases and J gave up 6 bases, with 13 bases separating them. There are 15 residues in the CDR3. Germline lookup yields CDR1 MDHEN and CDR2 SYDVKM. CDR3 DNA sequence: TGTGCCAGCAGTTTAGGAGGGCCGCTGGCCGGGGAGCTGTTTTTT. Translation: CASSLGGPLAGELFF.

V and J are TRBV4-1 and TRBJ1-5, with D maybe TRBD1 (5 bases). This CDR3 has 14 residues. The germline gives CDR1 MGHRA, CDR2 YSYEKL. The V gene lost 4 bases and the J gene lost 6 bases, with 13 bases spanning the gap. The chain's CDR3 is CASSLPGRVQPQHF. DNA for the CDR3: TGCGCCAGCAGCCTCCCGGGCAGGGTTCAGCCCCAGCATTTT.

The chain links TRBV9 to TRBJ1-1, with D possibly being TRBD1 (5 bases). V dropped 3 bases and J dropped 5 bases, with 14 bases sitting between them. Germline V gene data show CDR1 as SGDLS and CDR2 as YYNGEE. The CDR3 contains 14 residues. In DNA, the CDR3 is TGTGCCAGCAGCGCCCAAGATGGGGGGACTGAAGCTTTCTTT. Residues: CASSAQDGGTEAFF.

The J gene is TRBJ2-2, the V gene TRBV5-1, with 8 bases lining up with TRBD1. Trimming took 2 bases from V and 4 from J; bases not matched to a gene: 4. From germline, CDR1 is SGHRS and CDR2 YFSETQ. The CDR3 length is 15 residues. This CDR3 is CASSFDRGRTGELFF. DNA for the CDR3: TGCGCCAGCAGCTTCGACAGGGGTCGCACCGGGGAGCTGTTTTTT.

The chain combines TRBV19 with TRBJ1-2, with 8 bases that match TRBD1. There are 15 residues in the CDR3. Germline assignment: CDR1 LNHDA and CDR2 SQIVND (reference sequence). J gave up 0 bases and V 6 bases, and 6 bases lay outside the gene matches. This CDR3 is CASSRQGIPNYGYTF. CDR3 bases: TGTGCCAGTAGCCGACAGGGGATACCTAACTATGGCTACACCTTC.

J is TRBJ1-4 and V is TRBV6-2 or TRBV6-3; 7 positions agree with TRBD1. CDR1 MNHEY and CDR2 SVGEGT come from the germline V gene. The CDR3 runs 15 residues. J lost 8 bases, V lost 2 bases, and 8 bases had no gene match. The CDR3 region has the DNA TGTGCCAGCAGTTACCCTGGGACAGCCCGAGAAAAACTGTTTTTT. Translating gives CASSYPGTAREKLFF.

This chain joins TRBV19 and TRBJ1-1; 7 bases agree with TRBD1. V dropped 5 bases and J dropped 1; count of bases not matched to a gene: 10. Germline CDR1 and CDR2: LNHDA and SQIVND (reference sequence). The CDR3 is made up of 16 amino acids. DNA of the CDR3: TGTGCCAGTAGTCCGCACAGGGGCGCGGGGAACACTGAAGCTTTCTTT. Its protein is CASSPHRGAGNTEAFF.

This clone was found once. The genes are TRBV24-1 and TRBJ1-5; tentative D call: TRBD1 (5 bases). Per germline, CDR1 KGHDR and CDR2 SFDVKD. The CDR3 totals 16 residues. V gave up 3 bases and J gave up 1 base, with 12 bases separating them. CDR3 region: CATSDARTTSNQPQHF. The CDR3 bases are TGTGCCACCAGTGATGCGCGGACAACCAGCAATCAGCCCCAGCATTTT.

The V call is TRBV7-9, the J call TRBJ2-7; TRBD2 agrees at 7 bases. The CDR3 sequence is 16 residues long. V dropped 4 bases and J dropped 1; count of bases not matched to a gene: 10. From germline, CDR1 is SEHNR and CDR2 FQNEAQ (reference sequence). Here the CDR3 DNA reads TGTGCCAGCAGCTCCCTGGGGGAGGGAAGGTCCTACGAGCAGTACTTC. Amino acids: CASSSLGEGRSYEQYF. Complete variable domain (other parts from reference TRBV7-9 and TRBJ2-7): DTGVSQNPRHKITKRGQNVTFRCDPISEHNRLYWYRQTLGQGPEFLTYFQNEAQLEKSRLLSDRFSAERPKGSFSTLEIQRTEQGDSAMYLCASSSLGEGRSYEQYFGPGTRLTVT.

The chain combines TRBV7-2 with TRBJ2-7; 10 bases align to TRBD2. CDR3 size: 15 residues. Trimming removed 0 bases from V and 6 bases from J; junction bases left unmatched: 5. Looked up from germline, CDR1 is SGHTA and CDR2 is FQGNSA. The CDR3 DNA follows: TGTGCCAGCAGCTTAGCGATAGCGGGGGGCGGCGAGCAGTACTTC. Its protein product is CASSLAIAGGGEQYF.

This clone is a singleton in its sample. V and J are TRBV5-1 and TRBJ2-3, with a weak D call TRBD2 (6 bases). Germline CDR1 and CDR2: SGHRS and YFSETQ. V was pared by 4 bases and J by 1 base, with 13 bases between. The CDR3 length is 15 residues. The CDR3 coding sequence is TGCGCCAGCAGCCCCGGGTGGGGGGGCACAGATACGCAGTATTTT. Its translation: CASSPGWGGTDTQYF.

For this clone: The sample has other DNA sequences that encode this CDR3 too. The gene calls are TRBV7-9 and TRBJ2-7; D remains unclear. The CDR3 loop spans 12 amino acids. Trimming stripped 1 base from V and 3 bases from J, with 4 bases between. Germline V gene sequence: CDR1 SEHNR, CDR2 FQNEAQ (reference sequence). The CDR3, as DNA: TGTGCCAGCAGCTTAGTCAGCTACGAGCAGTACTTC. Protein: CASSLVSYEQYF. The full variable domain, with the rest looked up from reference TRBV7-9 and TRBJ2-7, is DTGVSQNPRHKITKRGQNVTFRCDPISEHNRLYWYRQTLGQGPEFLTYFQNEAQLEKSRLLSDRFSAERPKGSFSTLEIQRTEQGDSAMYLCASSLVSYEQYFGPGTRLTVT.

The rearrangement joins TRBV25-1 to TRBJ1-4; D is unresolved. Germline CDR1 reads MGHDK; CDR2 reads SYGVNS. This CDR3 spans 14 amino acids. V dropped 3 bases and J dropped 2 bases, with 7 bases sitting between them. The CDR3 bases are TGTGCCAGCAGTGACTGGCCGACTAATGAAAAACTGTTTTTT. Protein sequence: CASSDWPTNEKLFF.

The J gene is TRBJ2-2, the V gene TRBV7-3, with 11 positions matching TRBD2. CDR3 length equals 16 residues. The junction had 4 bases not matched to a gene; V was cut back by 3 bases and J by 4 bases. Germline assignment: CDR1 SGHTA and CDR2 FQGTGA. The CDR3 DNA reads TGTGCCAGCAGCTTTATAGCGGGGGGGACCACCGGGGAGCTGTTTTTT. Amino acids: CASSFIAGGTTGELFF.

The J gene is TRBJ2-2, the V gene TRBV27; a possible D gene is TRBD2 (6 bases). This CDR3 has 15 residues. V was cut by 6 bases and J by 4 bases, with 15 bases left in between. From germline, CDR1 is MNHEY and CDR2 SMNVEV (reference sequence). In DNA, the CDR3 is TGTGCCAGCAGGCCCGCCGGGGGAAGCACCGGGGAGCTGTTTTTT. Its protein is CASRPAGGSTGELFF.

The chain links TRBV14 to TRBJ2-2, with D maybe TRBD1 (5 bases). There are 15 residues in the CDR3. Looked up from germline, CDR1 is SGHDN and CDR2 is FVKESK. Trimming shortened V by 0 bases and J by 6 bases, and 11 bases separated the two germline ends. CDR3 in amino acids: CASSQDLTGPGELFF. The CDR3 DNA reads TGTGCCAGCAGCCAAGATTTAACAGGCCCCGGGGAGCTGTTTTTT.

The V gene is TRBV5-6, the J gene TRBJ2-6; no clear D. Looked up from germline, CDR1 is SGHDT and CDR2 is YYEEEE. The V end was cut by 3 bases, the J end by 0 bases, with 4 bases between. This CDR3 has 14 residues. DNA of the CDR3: TGTGCCAGCAGCTCAAACTCTGGGGCCAACGTCCTGACTTTC. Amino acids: CASSSNSGANVLTF.